These 29 T cell receptor beta chains originate from one sample sequenced in a study of blood T cell repertoires in COVID-19. Method: immunoSEQ multiplex PCR; TCRdb's copy keeps in-frame clones and lacks some. The sample shows more than 45,000 clones, just over 90% of them seen only once. The sequenced sample consisted of peripheral blood. All receptors come from a man between 65 and 79 years old with acute or convalescent COVID-19.

In the case of this clone: It is unclear where the CDR3 begins or ends on the DNA, so no DNA is shown, and the CDR3 is as TCRdb lists it. The chain is built from TRBV19 and TRBJ1-1. With termini counted, the CDR3 has 15 amino acids. Germline loops: CDR1 LNHDA, CDR2 SQIVND (reference sequence). CDR3 protein: CASSILARPGTEAFF.

The chain couples TRBV7-9 to TRBJ2-1; 10 nucleotides align to TRBD2. V was clipped by 5 bases and J by 1 base; unmatched bases: 2. CDR1 SEHNR and CDR2 FQNEAQ come from the germline V gene (reference sequence). The CDR3 extends over 15 amino acids. The CDR3 protein is CASSPSGGSYNEQFF. The CDR3 DNA is TGTGCCAGCAGCCCTAGCGGGGGTTCCTACAATGAGCAGTTCTTC. Looking up the rest from reference TRBV7-9 and TRBJ2-1 gives the full variable domain: DTGVSQNPRHKITKRGQNVTFRCDPISEHNRLYWYRQTLGQGPEFLTYFQNEAQLEKSRLLSDRFSAERPKGSFSTLEIQRTEQGDSAMYLCASSPSGGSYNEQFFGPGTRLTVL.

This chain joins TRBV2 and TRBJ2-1, with D possibly matching TRBD1 (6 bases). Looked up from germline, CDR1 is SNHLY and CDR2 is FYNNEI. CDR3 length: 12 amino acids. V was shortened by 4 bases and J by 6 bases, with 7 bases between the two germline ends. As DNA, the CDR3 is TGTGCCAGCAGTGCGGACAGCAATGAGCAGTTCTTC. Protein: CASSADSNEQFF.

This chain uses TRBV28 with TRBJ1-2; the D gene is possibly TRBD1 (5 bases). CDR1 MDHEN and CDR2 SYDVKM come from the germline V gene. This CDR3 region has 14 residues. V lost 2 bases and J lost 7, with 14 bases in between. For the CDR3, the DNA is TGTGCCAGCAGTTTACAGGGAGGACCCTTTGGCTACACCTTC. Its translation: CASSLQGGPFGYTF.

The chain combines TRBV4-2 with TRBJ2-7, with 10 bases that match TRBD1. The CDR3 contains 15 residues. The germline V gene encodes CDR1 LGHNA and CDR2 YNFKEQ. With V trimmed by 4 bases and J by 4 bases, 7 bases remained unmatched. CDR3: CASSLRTGGNYEQYF. CDR3 sequence (DNA): TGTGCCAGCAGCCTAAGGACAGGGGGTAATTACGAGCAGTACTTC.

The genes are TRBV9 and TRBJ1-2; 7 bases align to TRBD1. Germline V gives CDR1 SGDLS, CDR2 YYNGEE. The CDR3 spans 15 residues. With V trimmed by 0 bases and J by 6 bases, 8 bases remained unmatched. The chain's CDR3 is CASSVGPRDSNGYTF. CDR3 sequence (DNA): TGTGCCAGCAGCGTAGGGCCCCGGGACAGTAATGGCTACACCTTC.

The chain joins TRBV10-3 to TRBJ1-2; D uncertain. V lost 2 bases and J lost 4, with 8 bases in between. The germline gives CDR1 ENHRY, CDR2 SYGVKD. There are 13 residues in the CDR3. This CDR3 reads CAISEVVSYGYTF. The DNA for the CDR3 is TGTGCCATCAGTGAGGTCGTTTCCTATGGCTACACCTTC.

This chain joins TRBV11-3 and TRBJ2-1, with a weak D call TRBD2 (6 bases). CDR1 is SGHNT, CDR2 YENEEA, per germline. This CDR3 has 14 amino acids. V lost 2 bases, J lost 6 bases, and 11 bases lay in between. The CDR3: CASSLRGIINEQFF. In nucleotides, the CDR3 is TGTGCCAGCAGCTTACGGGGGATCATCAATGAGCAGTTCTTC.

J is TRBJ1-2 and V is TRBV5-6, with TRBD1 matching over 9 bases. V gave up 2 bases and J gave up 7 bases; unmatched junction bases: 6. The CDR3 runs to 14 residues. Germline CDR1 and CDR2: SGHDT and YYEEEE. CDR3 coding DNA: TGTGCCAGCAGCTTCGGGACAGGGACGAGTGGCTACACCTTC. Translation gives CASSFGTGTSGYTF. The full variable domain, completed using reference TRBV5-6 and TRBJ1-2, is DAGVTQSPTHLIKTRGQQVTLRCSPKSGHDTVSWYQQALGQGPQFIFQYYEEEERQRGNFPDRFSGHQFPNYSSELNVNALLLGDSALYLCASSFGTGTSGYTFGSGTRLTVV.

This chain connects TRBV29-1 to TRBJ1-1; possible D gene TRBD1, 6 bases. The CDR3 spans 12 residues. The germline gives CDR1 SQVTM, CDR2 ANQGSEA. The V end was cut by 3 bases, the J end by 4 bases, with 9 bases between. The chain's CDR3 is CSVDYRVTEAFF. The CDR3 DNA follows: TGCAGCGTTGACTACAGGGTCACTGAAGCTTTCTTT.

The chain couples TRBV7-9 to TRBJ1-6, with TRBD1 as a possible D gene (5 bases). V lost 6 bases and J lost 6, with 12 bases in between. Germline loops: CDR1 SEHNR, CDR2 FQNEAQ (reference sequence). The CDR3 runs 14 residues. CDR3 region: CASSRREANSPLHF. The CDR3 DNA sequence: TGTGCCAGCAGTCGCAGGGAGGCTAATTCACCCCTCCACTTT.

The gene calls are TRBV19 and TRBJ1-5, with 8 bases lining up with TRBD1. V gave up 5 bases and J gave up 7 bases; unmatched junction bases: 4. This CDR3 spans 13 amino acids. Germline V gene lookup returns CDR1 LNHDA and CDR2 SQIVND (reference sequence). CDR3 region: CASSGTGIQPQHF. DNA of the CDR3: TGTGCCAGTAGTGGGACAGGAATACAGCCCCAGCATTTT. Complete variable domain (other parts from reference TRBV19 and TRBJ1-5): DGGITQSPKYLFRKEGQNVTLSCEQNLNHDAMYWYRQDPGQGLRLIYYSQIVNDFQKGDIAEGYSVSREKKESFPLTVTSAQKNPTAFYLCASSGTGIQPQHFGDGTRLSIL.

This sequence joins TRBV23-1 and TRBJ1-1, with 9 bases aligning to TRBD1. TRBV23-1 is known as an ORF, though its function is uncertain. The CDR3 contains 19 residues. Losses at the gene ends were 2 bases for V and 1 base for J; bases not matched to a gene: 14. This CDR3 reads CASSQEPIHADRGNTEAFF. The CDR3 coding sequence is TGCGCCAGCAGTCAAGAACCAATACATGCGGACAGGGGGAACACTGAAGCTTTCTTT.

A single count supports this clone. The chain couples TRBV19 to TRBJ2-5; no firm D call. CDR1 LNHDA and CDR2 SQIVND come from the germline V gene (reference sequence). CDR3 length: 13 residues. Trimming pared 3 bases from V and 5 bases from J, leaving 10 bases between. The CDR3 sequence is CASSIAGQETQYF. The CDR3 DNA reads TGTGCCAGTAGTATTGCTGGGCAGGAGACCCAGTACTTC.

This clone was found a few times. This sequence joins TRBV7-9 and TRBJ1-2, with D possibly matching TRBD1 (6 bases). The germline V and J ends were trimmed by 5 bases and 5 bases, with 12 bases remaining between them. CDR1 is SEHNR, CDR2 FQNEAQ, per germline (reference sequence). This CDR3 spans 13 amino acids. CDR3 coding DNA: TGTGCCAGCAGCCTGACAGGTGGATATGGCTACACCTTC. Its protein is CASSLTGGYGYTF.

The CDR3: CASQGQNRVKSSGNTIYF. The DNA of the CDR3 is TGTGCCAGCCAGGGACAGAACCGAGTAAAGAGCTCTGGAAACACCATATATTTT. The chain uses TRBV19 and TRBJ1-3, with 7 bases lining up with TRBD1. Germline CDR1 LNHDA, CDR2 SQIVND (reference sequence). V was pared by 9 bases and J by 0 bases, with 17 bases of the junction left unmatched. This CDR3 has 18 amino acids.

V is TRBV4-2 and J is TRBJ1-2, with D possibly being TRBD1 (6 bases). Germline-derived CDR1 and CDR2 are LGHNA and YNFKEQ. V was clipped by 0 bases and J by 7 bases, with 12 bases between them. CDR3 length: 14 residues. CDR3 loop: CASSQDPRQVGYTF. CDR3 nucleotide sequence: TGTGCCAGCAGCCAAGATCCCAGACAGGTTGGCTACACCTTC.

The V gene is TRBV3-1 (or the pseudogene TRBV3-2), the J gene TRBJ2-5, with a weak D call TRBD1 (5 bases). The CDR3 is 14 amino acids. V lost 0 bases and J lost 4, with 9 bases in between. Germline V lookup: CDR1 LGHDT, CDR2 YNNKEL (reference sequence). CDR3 DNA: TGTGCCAGCAGCCAAGATCTGGACACAGAGACCCAGTACTTC. Protein sequence: CASSQDLDTETQYF.

The genes are TRBV6-5 and TRBJ2-7, with TRBD2 matching over 11 bases. Germline values: CDR1 MNHEY, CDR2 SVGAGI. The ends lost 7 bases at V and 1 base at J; junction bases unmatched: 6. CDR3 size: 15 residues. As DNA, the CDR3 is TGTGCCAGCATACCACGACTAGCGGGGTCCTACGAGCAGTACTTC. It encodes CASIPRLAGSYEQYF.

The chain uses TRBV10-3 and TRBJ1-1, with 10 nucleotides matching TRBD1. This CDR3 comprises 13 residues. V trimming: 6 bases; J trimming: 6 bases; junction bases outside the gene matches: 4. Germline values: CDR1 ENHRY, CDR2 SYGVKD. In DNA, the CDR3 is TGTGCCATCAGCCGGGACAGGGGCGCTGAAGCTTTCTTT. Encoded protein: CAISRDRGAEAFF.

This chain connects TRBV3-1 (or the pseudogene TRBV3-2) to TRBJ1-6; D is ambiguous. The CDR3 has 13 amino acids. CDR1 and CDR2 (germline): LGHDT, YNNKEL (reference sequence). V lost 2 bases and J lost 7, with 6 bases in between. This CDR3 reads CASSQPGNSPLHF. The CDR3 nucleotides read TGTGCCAGCAGCCAACCGGGGAATTCACCCCTCCACTTT.

The gene calls are TRBV5-1 and TRBJ1-1; possibly TRBD1 for D (6 bases). V was pared by 4 bases and J by 3 bases, with 31 bases between. The V gene's germline CDR1 is SGHRS and CDR2 YFSETQ. The CDR3 loop spans 20 amino acids. CDR3 sequence (DNA): TGCGCCAGCAGCCCAACAACTTCAACGTTAGGGGGAAGAACGGACACTGAAGCTTTCTTT. Translating it yields CASSPTTSTLGGRTDTEAFF.

The chain links TRBV20-1 to TRBJ1-1; D gene unclear. V dropped 6 bases and J dropped 6 bases, with 11 bases sitting between them. Germline CDR1 and CDR2: DFQATT and SNEGSKA (reference sequence). This CDR3 contains 11 residues. CDR3 sequence reads: CSATSGAEAFF. The CDR3 DNA reads as TGCAGTGCCACATCTGGAGCTGAAGCTTTCTTT.

V usage is TRBV6-5 and J usage is TRBJ1-2; D is uncertain. V lost 4 bases to trimming and J lost 5 bases, with 20 bases between them. The CDR3 loop spans 16 amino acids. The germline V gene encodes CDR1 MNHEY and CDR2 SVGAGI. The CDR3 DNA is TGTGCCAGCAGTTCACCCATATATAATGGAGCGTATGGCTACACCTTC. This gives the protein CASSSPIYNGAYGYTF.

The gene calls are TRBV21-1 and TRBJ2-7; the tabulated D call, TRBD1, remains unverified against the DNA. TRBV21-1 is a documented pseudogene. The CDR3 totals 15 residues. DNA of the CDR3: TGTGCCAGCAGCAAAGTTCCAGGGGGCCCCTACGAGCAGTACTTC. It is translated as CASSKVPGGPYEQYF.

The chain combines TRBV5-1 with TRBJ1-1; D remains unclear. Germline V lookup: CDR1 SGHRS, CDR2 YFSETQ. CDR3 length: 16 amino acids. Trimming cost V 0 bases and J 3 bases, with 15 bases left between them. This CDR3 reads CASSLVRQAHDTEAFF. CDR3 nucleotides: TGCGCCAGCAGCTTGGTTCGGCAGGCCCACGACACTGAAGCTTTCTTT. Using reference TRBV5-1 and TRBJ1-1 for the parts outside the CDR3, the full variable domain is KAGVTQTPRYLIKTRGQQVTLSCSPISGHRSVSWYQQTPGQGLQFLFEYFSETQRNKGNFPGRFSGRQFSNSRSEMNVSTLELGDSALYLCASSLVRQAHDTEAFFGQGTRLTVV.

V gene TRBV5-1 combines with J gene TRBJ1-1, with 7 bases that match TRBD1. The CDR3 spans 14 residues. Per germline, CDR1 SGHRS and CDR2 YFSETQ. Trimming removed 1 base from V and 5 bases from J; junction bases left unmatched: 5. CDR3 nucleotide sequence: TGCGCCAGCAGCTTGAACAGGGGCGGGACTGAAGCTTTCTTT. This translates into CASSLNRGGTEAFF. The full variable domain, with the rest looked up from reference TRBV5-1 and TRBJ1-1, is KAGVTQTPRYLIKTRGQQVTLSCSPISGHRSVSWYQQTPGQGLQFLFEYFSETQRNKGNFPGRFSGRQFSNSRSEMNVSTLELGDSALYLCASSLNRGGTEAFFGQGTRLTVV.

The rearrangement joins TRBV6-2 or TRBV6-3 to TRBJ2-2, with TRBD1 as a possible D gene (6 bases). This CDR3 is 17 amino acids long. V lost 6 bases and J lost 1, with 18 bases in between. Germline V lookup: CDR1 MNHEY, CDR2 SVGEGT. The DNA of the CDR3 is TGTGCCAGCAGCCCAAGGGGATTGGACAGGAACACCGGGGAGCTGTTTTTT. Amino acid sequence: CASSPRGLDRNTGELFF.

The chain is built from TRBV5-1 and TRBJ1-4; D uncertain. V dropped 5 bases and J dropped 0 bases, with 11 bases sitting between them. The CDR3 runs 15 residues. Germline V lookup: CDR1 SGHRS, CDR2 YFSETQ. DNA of the CDR3: TGCGCCAGCAGTCTGGCCGGGGCAACTAATGAAAAACTGTTTTTT. Translating it yields CASSLAGATNEKLFF.